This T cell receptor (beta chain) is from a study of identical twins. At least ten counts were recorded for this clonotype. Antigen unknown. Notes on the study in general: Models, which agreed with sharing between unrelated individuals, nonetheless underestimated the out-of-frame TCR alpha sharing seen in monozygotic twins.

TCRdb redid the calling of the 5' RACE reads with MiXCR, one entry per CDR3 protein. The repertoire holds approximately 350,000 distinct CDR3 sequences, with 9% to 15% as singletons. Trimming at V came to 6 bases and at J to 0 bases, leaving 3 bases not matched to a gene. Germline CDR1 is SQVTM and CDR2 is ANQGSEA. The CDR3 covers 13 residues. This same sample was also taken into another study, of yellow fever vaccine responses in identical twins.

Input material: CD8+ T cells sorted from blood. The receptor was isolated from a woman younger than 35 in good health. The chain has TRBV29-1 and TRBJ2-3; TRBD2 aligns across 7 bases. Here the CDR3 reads CSVAGSSTDTQYF. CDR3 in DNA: TGCAGCGTAGCGGGGAGCAGCACAGATACGCAGTATTTT.